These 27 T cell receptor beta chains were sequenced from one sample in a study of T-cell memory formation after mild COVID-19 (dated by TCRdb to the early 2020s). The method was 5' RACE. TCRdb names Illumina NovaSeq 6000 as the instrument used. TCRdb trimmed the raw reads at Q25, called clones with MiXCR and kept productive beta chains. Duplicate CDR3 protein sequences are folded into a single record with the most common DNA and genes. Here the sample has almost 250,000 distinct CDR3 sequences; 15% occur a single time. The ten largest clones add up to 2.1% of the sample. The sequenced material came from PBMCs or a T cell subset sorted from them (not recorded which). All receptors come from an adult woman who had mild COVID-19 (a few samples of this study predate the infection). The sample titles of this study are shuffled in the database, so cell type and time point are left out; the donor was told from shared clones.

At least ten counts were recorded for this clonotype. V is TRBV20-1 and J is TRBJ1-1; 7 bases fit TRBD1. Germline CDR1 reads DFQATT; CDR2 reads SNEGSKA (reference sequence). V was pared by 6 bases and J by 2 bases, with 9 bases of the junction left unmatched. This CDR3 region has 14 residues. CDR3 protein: CSAPQGDLNTEAFF. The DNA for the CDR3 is TGCAGTGCGCCGCAGGGGGACCTTAACACTGAAGCTTTCTTT.

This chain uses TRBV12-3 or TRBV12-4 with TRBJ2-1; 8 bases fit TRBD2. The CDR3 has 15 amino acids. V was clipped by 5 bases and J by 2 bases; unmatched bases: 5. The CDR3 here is CASSQPGLAYNEQFF. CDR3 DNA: TGTGCCAGCAGTCAACCGGGACTAGCCTACAATGAGCAGTTCTTC.

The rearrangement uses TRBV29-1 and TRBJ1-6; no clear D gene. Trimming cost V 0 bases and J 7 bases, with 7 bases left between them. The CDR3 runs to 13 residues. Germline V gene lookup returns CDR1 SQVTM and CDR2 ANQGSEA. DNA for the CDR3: TGCAGCGTTGAAGAGACGACAAATTCACCCCTCCACTTT. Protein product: CSVEETTNSPLHF. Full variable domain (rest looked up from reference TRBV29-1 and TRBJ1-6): SAVISQKPSRDICQRGTSLTIQCQVDSQVTMMFWYRQQPGQSLTLIATANQGSEATYESGFVIDKFPISRPNLTFSTLTVSNMSPEDSSIYLCSVEETTNSPLHFGNGTRLTVT.

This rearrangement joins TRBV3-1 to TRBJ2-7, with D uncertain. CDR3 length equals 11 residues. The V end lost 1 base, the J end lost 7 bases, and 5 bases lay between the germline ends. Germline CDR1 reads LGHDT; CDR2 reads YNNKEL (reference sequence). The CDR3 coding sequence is TGTGCCAGCAGCCAAGTCTGGGAGCAGTACTTC. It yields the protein CASSQVWEQYF.

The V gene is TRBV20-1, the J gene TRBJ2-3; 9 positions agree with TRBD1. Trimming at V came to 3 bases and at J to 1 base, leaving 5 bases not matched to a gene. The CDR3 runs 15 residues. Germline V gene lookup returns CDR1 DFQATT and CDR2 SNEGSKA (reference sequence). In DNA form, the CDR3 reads TGCAGTGCTAGGCTAGGACAGGGGCGCACAGATACGCAGTATTTT. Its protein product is CSARLGQGRTDTQYF.

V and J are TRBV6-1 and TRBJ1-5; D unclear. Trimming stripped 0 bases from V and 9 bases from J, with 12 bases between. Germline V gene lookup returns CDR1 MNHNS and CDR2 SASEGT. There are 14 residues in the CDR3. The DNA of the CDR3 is TGTGCCAGCAGTGAAGCCCGGTCTTCGGGGCCCCAGCATTTT. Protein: CASSEARSSGPQHF.

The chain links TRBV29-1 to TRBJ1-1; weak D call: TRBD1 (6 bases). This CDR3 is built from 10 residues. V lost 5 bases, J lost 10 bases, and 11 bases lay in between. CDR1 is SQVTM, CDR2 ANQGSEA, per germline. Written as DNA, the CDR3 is TGCAGCGTTCACAGGGTTTTAGCTTTCTTT. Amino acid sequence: CSVHRVLAFF.

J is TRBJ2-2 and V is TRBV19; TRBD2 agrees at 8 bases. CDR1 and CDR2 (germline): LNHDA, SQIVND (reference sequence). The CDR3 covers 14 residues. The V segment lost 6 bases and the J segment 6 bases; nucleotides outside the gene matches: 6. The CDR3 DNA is TGTGCCAGTAGCACCGGGACTAGGTCCGGGGAGCTGTTTTTT. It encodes CASSTGTRSGELFF.

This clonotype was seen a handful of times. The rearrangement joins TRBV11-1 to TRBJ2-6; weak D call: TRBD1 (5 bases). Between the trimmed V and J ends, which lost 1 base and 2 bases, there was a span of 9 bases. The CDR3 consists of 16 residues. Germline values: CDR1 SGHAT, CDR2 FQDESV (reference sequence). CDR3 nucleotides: TGTGCCAGCAGCTTAGGGGGCACGACTGGGGCCAACGTCCTGACTTTC. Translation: CASSLGGTTGANVLTF.

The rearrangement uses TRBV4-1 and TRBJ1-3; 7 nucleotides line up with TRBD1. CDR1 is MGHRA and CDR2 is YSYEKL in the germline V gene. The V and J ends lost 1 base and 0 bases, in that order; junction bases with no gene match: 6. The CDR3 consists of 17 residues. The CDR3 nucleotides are TGCGCCAGCAGCCAAGTAGGACAGGATTACTCTGGAAACACCATATATTTT. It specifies CASSQVGQDYSGNTIYF.

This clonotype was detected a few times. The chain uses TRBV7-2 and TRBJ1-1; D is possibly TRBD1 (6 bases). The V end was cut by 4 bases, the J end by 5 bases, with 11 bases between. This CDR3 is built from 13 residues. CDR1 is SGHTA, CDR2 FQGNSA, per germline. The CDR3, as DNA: TGTGCCAGCAGCTCCCAGGGACAAACTGAAGCTTTCTTT. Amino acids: CASSSQGQTEAFF.

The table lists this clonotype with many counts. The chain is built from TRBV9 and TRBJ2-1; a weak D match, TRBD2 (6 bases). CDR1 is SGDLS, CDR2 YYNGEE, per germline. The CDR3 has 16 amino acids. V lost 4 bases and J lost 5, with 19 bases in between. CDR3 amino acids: CASSPHAGTHNNEQFF. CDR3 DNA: TGTGCCAGCAGCCCCCATGCCGGGACTCATAACAATGAGCAGTTCTTC.

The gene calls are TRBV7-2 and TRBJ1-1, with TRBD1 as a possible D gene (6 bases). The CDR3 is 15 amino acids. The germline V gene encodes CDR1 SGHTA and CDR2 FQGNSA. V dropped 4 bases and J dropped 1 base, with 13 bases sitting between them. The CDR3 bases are TGTGCCAGCAGCTCCAGACAGGCGGGGAACACTGAAGCTTTCTTT. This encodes CASSSRQAGNTEAFF. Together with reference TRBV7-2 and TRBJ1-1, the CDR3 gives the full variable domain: GAGVSQSPSNKVTEKGKDVELRCDPISGHTALYWYRQSLGQGLEFLIYFQGNSAPDKSGLPSDRFSAERTGGSVSTLTIQRTQQEDSAVYLCASSSRQAGNTEAFFGQGTRLTVV.

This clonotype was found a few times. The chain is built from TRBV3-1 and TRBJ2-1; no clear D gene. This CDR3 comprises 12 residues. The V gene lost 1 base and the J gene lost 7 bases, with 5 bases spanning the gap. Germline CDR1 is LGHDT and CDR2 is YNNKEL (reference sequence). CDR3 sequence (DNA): TGTGCCAGCAGCCAAGTTGGAAATGAGCAGTTCTTC. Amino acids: CASSQVGNEQFF.

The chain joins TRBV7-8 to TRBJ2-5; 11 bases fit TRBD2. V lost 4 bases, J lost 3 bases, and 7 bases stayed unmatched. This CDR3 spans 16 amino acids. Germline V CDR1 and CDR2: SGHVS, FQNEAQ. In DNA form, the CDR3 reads TGTGCCAGCAGCTCATCACAGACTAGCGGGGAAGAGACCCAGTACTTC. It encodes CASSSSQTSGEETQYF. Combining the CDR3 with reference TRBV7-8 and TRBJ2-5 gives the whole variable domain GAGVSQSPRYKVAKRGQDVALRCDPISGHVSLFWYQQALGQGPEFLTYFQNEAQLDKSGLPSDRFFAERPEGSVSTLKIQRTQQEDSAVYLCASSSSQTSGEETQYFGPGTRLLVL.

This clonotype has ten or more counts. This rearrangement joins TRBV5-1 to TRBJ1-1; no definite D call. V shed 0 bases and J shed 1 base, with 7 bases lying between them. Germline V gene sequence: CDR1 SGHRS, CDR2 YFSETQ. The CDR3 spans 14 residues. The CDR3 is CASSLGQENTEAFF. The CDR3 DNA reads TGCGCCAGCAGCTTGGGTCAGGAGAACACTGAAGCTTTCTTT.

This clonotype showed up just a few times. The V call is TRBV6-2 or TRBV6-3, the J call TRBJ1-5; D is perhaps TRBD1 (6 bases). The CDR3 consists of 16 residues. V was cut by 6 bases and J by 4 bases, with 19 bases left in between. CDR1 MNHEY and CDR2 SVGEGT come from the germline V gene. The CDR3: CASSPRGGGGNQPQHF. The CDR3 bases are TGTGCCAGCAGCCCACGAGGGGGGGGTGGAAATCAGCCCCAGCATTTT.

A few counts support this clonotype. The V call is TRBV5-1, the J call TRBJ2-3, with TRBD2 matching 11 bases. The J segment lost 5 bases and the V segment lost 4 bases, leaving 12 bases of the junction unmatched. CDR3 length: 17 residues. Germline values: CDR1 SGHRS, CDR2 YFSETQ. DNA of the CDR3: TGCGCCAGCAGCCCAGCTAGCGGGGGGTTGGGCGGAGATACGCAGTATTTT. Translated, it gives CASSPASGGLGGDTQYF. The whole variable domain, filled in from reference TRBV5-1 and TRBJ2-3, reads KAGVTQTPRYLIKTRGQQVTLSCSPISGHRSVSWYQQTPGQGLQFLFEYFSETQRNKGNFPGRFSGRQFSNSRSEMNVSTLELGDSALYLCASSPASGGLGGDTQYFGPGTRLTVL.

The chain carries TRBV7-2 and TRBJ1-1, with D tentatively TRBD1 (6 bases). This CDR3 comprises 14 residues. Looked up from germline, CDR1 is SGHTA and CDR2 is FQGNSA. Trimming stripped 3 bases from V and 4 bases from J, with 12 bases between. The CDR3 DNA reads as TGTGCCAGCAGCTTGGGGGCGCGTAGCACTGAAGCTTTCTTT. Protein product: CASSLGARSTEAFF.

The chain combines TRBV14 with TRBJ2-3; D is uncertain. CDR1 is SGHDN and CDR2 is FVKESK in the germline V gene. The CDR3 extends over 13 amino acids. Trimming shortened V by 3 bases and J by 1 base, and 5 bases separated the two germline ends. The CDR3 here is CASSHGGTDTQYF. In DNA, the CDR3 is TGTGCCAGCAGCCACGGCGGCACAGATACGCAGTATTTT.

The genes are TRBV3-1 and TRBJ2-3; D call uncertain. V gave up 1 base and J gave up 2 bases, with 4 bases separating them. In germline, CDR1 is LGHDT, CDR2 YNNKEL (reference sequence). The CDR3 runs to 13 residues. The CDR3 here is CASSQGYTDTQYF. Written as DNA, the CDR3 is TGTGCCAGCAGCCAAGGCTACACAGATACGCAGTATTTT.

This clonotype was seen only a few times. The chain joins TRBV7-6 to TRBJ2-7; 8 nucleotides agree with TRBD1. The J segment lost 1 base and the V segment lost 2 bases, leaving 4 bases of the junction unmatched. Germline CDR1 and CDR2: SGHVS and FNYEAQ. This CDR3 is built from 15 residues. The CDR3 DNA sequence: TGTGCCAGCAGCTTATCAGGGGGCATATCCTACGAGCAGTACTTC. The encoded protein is CASSLSGGISYEQYF.

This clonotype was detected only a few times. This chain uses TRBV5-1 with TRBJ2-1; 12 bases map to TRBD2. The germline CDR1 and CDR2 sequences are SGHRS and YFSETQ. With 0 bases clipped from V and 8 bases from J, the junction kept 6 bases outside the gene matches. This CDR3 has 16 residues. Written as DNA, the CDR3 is TGCGCCAGCAGCTTGGTCCTAGCGGGGGGGAGCCATGAGCAGTTCTTC. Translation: CASSLVLAGGSHEQFF.

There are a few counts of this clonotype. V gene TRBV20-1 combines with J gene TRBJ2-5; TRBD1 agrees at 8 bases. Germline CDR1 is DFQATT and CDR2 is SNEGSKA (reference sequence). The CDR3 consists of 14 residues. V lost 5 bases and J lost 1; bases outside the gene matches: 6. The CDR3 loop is CSAGRTGFQETQYF. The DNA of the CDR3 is TGCAGTGCTGGTCGGACAGGGTTCCAAGAGACCCAGTACTTC.

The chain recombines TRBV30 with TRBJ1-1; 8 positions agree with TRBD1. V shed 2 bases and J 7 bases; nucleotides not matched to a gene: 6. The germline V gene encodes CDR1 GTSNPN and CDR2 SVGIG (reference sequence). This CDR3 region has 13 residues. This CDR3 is CAWSQGAGSEAFF. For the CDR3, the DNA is TGTGCCTGGAGTCAGGGGGCCGGAAGTGAAGCTTTCTTT.

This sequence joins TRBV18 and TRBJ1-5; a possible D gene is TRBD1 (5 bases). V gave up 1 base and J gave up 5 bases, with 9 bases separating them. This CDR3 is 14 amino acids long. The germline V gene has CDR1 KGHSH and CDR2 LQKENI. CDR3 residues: CASSPQGWDQPQHF. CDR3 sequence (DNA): TGTGCCAGCTCACCACAGGGGTGGGATCAGCCCCAGCATTTT.

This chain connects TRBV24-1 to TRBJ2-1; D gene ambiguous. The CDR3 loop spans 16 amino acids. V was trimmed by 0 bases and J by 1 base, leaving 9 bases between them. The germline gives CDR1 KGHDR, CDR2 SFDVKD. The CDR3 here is CATSDLAADSYNEQFF. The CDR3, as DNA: TGTGCCACCAGTGATTTGGCGGCAGATTCCTACAATGAGCAGTTCTTC.